A single T cell receptor beta chain is shown here with its context. Its antigen remains unidentified. The germline V gene encodes CDR1 SGHVS and CDR2 FNYEAQ. The V end lost 1 base, the J end lost 5 bases, and 12 bases lay between the germline ends. The CDR3 contains 14 residues. This sample stems from a study of cytomegalovirus exposure and HLA in healthy donors. Broader study findings: Later on, analysis showed that most CMV-associated TCR beta chains appeared to be HLA-restricted. Investigators reported 150 to 200 TCR beta chains as tied to cytomegalovirus. It was reported that TCR beta sequences correctly inferred the HLA-A and HLA-B alleles for most subjects.

Both 60 Vbeta primers and 13 Jbeta primers went into the PCR. Clones were read by immunoSEQ multiplex PCR, and TCRdb kept only the in-frame ones, dropping some. This sample's clone table lists 40,000 to 60,000 clones. The sequenced sample consisted of PBMCs. The sequence was collected from a middle-aged man in good health and CMV-seropositive. The rearrangement links TRBV7-6 to TRBJ2-7, with D perhaps TRBD1 (5 bases). The CDR3 reads CASSLEWQGDEQYF. The CDR3 DNA reads as TGTGCCAGCAGCTTAGAGTGGCAGGGTGACGAGCAGTACTTC.